The 5 T cell receptor beta chains below were found in one sample sequenced in a study of blood T cell repertoires in COVID-19. Measured with immunoSEQ multiplex PCR; TCRdb has only the in-frame clones, and not every one. The sample has hundreds of thousands of clones; around 84% are singletons. The material sequenced was PBMCs or T cells enriched from blood (not recorded which). Source of these receptors: a man in his thirties or forties with acute COVID-19.

The CDR3 DNA reads as TGTGCCAGCAGCCAAACGTGGGACAGGGGAAGGTACGAGCAGTACTTC. This codes for CASSQTWDRGRYEQYF. J is TRBJ2-7 and V is TRBV3-1 (or the pseudogene TRBV3-2); 10 nucleotides match TRBD1. V trimming: 2 bases; J trimming: 4 bases; junction bases outside the gene matches: 8. CDR3 size: 16 residues. Germline V gene sequence: CDR1 LGHDT, CDR2 YNNKEL (reference sequence).

This clone turned up a few times. V is TRBV30 and J is TRBJ1-1, with 7 bases aligning to TRBD1. V trimming: 2 bases; J trimming: 3 bases; junction bases outside the gene matches: 0. The germline CDR1 and CDR2 sequences are GTSNPN and SVGIG (reference sequence). The CDR3 loop spans 12 amino acids. The CDR3 region is CAWSTGDTEAFF. In DNA form, the CDR3 reads TGTGCCTGGAGTACAGGGGACACTGAAGCTTTCTTT.

The V gene is TRBV30, the J gene TRBJ1-1; D perhaps matches TRBD1 (6 bases). This CDR3 is 13 amino acids long. V lost 2 bases and J 1 base, leaving 8 bases between the germline ends. Germline V gene lookup returns CDR1 GTSNPN and CDR2 SVGIG (reference sequence). Here the CDR3 DNA reads TGTGCCTGGAGTATACAGGGGAACACTGAAGCTTTCTTT. This gives the protein CAWSIQGNTEAFF. The whole variable domain, filled in from reference TRBV30 and TRBJ1-1, reads SQTIHQWPATLVQPVGSPLSLECTVEGTSNPNLYWYRQAAGRGLQLLFYSVGIGQISSEVPQNLSASRPQDRQFILSSKKLLLSDSGFYLCAWSIQGNTEAFFGQGTRLTVV.

This sequence joins TRBV5-4 and TRBJ2-5; 15 nucleotides line up with TRBD2. The CDR3 totals 17 residues. Per germline, CDR1 SGHNT and CDR2 YYREEE (reference sequence). Trimming at V came to 4 bases and at J to 7 bases, leaving 11 bases not matched to a gene. CDR3 residues: CASSAGTSGGIGGTQYF. The CDR3 DNA is TGTGCCAGCAGCGCCGGGACTAGCGGGGGGATAGGTGGGACCCAGTACTTC. Together with reference TRBV5-4 and TRBJ2-5, the CDR3 gives the full variable domain: ETGVTQSPTHLIKTRGQQVTLRCSSQSGHNTVSWYQQALGQGPQFIFQYYREEENGRGNFPPRFSGLQFPNYSSELNVNALELDDSALYLCASSAGTSGGIGGTQYFGPGTRLLVL.

The V call is TRBV7-2, the J call TRBJ2-1, with D unclear. Per germline, CDR1 SGHTA and CDR2 FQGNSA. The length of the CDR3 is 13 residues. Trimming left V 1 base short and J 10 bases short, with 11 bases between. CDR3 loop: CASSLVARSEQFF. CDR3 DNA: TGTGCCAGCAGCTTAGTCGCCCGTAGCGAGCAGTTCTTC.